These 3 T cell receptor beta chains were sequenced from one sample in a study of OX40 agonist ivuxolimab in advanced cancers. Only in-frame clones appear in the TCRdb table, and some are missing; sequencing was by immunoSEQ multiplex PCR. The sample shows 60,000 to 90,000 clones, around 83% of them seen only once. Material: CD4+ or CD8+ T cells sorted from blood, obtained in a trial of the OX40 agonist ivuxolimab. The receptors here all came from an adult with an advanced solid tumor such as melanoma, head and neck, liver or kidney cancer.

This chain joins TRBV5-6 and TRBJ1-2, with no clear D. CDR1 and CDR2 (germline): SGHDT, YYEEEE. The CDR3 has 13 residues. Trimming stripped 0 bases from V and 6 bases from J, with 9 bases between. The CDR3 protein is CASSLEQTHGYTF. The CDR3 DNA sequence: TGTGCCAGCAGCTTGGAACAGACACATGGCTACACCTTC.

Of note for this clone: Other DNA variants within this sample encode the same CDR3. V usage is TRBV7-9 and J usage is TRBJ1-2; D unclear. Trimming shortened V by 1 base and J by 2 bases, and 5 bases separated the two germline ends. CDR1 and CDR2 (germline): SEHNR, FQNEAQ (reference sequence). This CDR3 is built from 13 residues. The CDR3 protein is CASSLGQNYGYTF. As DNA, the CDR3 is TGTGCCAGCAGCTTAGGGCAGAACTATGGCTACACCTTC. Looking up the rest from reference TRBV7-9 and TRBJ1-2 gives the full variable domain: DTGVSQNPRHKITKRGQNVTFRCDPISEHNRLYWYRQTLGQGPEFLTYFQNEAQLEKSRLLSDRFSAERPKGSFSTLEIQRTEQGDSAMYLCASSLGQNYGYTFGSGTRLTVV.

This clone appeared a few times. The rearrangement links TRBV5-4 to TRBJ1-1; D is uncertain. V lost 0 bases, J lost 8 bases, and 8 bases lay in between. The germline V gene has CDR1 SGHNT and CDR2 YYREEE (reference sequence). CDR3 size: 12 residues. CDR3: CASSLDGFEAFF. CDR3 coding DNA: TGTGCCAGCAGCTTGGACGGGTTCGAAGCTTTCTTT.